The 24 T cell receptor beta chains given below trace back to one sample, sequenced in a study of cytomegalovirus exposure and HLA in healthy donors. With 60 Vbeta and 13 Jbeta primers, the PCR was carried out. Repertoires were generated with immunoSEQ multiplex PCR, while TCRdb's copy carries only in-frame clones and drops some. The sample lists about 120,000 clones, around 80% occurring once. The specimen was PBMCs. The receptors shown here come from a man aged 25-45 years in good health and CMV-seropositive.

The chain is built from TRBV7-2 and TRBJ1-5, with D unclear. V lost 2 bases, J lost 3 bases, and 11 bases lay in between. The CDR3 has 15 amino acids. Germline V CDR1 and CDR2: SGHTA, FQGNSA. CDR3 bases: TGTGCCAGCAGCTTACCTCAAGCGCTCAATCAGCCCCAGCATTTT. Its translation is CASSLPQALNQPQHF.

The chain links TRBV30 to TRBJ1-3; no definite D call. Trimming shortened V by 2 bases and J by 2 bases, and 13 bases separated the two germline ends. This CDR3 comprises 15 residues. Germline loops: CDR1 GTSNPN, CDR2 SVGIG (reference sequence). The CDR3 nucleotides read TGTGCCTGGAGTTTCAGAGGGTCGGCTGGAAACACCATATATTTT. This encodes CAWSFRGSAGNTIYF.

With regard to this clone: The same CDR3 also results from other DNA sequences found in this sample. The chain is built from TRBV5-1 and TRBJ1-4, with TRBD1 matching over 10 bases. Germline V gene lookup returns CDR1 SGHRS and CDR2 YFSETQ. J gave up 0 bases and V 4 bases, and 3 bases lay outside the gene matches. This CDR3 has 16 residues. The CDR3 DNA sequence: TGCGCCAGCAGCATTGGACAGGGGGCAACTAATGAAAAACTGTTTTTT. It yields the protein CASSIGQGATNEKLFF.

V usage is TRBV4-3 and J usage is TRBJ2-6, with TRBD2 as a possible D gene (6 bases). The CDR3 length is 16 residues. CDR1 and CDR2 from the germline V gene are LGHNA and YSLEER. Trimming took 0 bases from V and 2 from J, leaving 8 bases between them. The CDR3 is CASSQDGGPGANVLTF. CDR3 coding DNA: TGCGCCAGCAGCCAAGATGGAGGGCCTGGGGCCAACGTCCTGACTTTC.

V is TRBV29-1 and J is TRBJ1-2; the D is unclear. The germline gives CDR1 SQVTM, CDR2 ANQGSEA. V was shortened by 0 bases and J by 5 bases, with 16 bases between the two germline ends. The CDR3 is 15 residues long. The CDR3 DNA sequence: TGCAGCGTTGAAGACGAGGATACGGCGGGGTATGGCTACACCTTC. It encodes CSVEDEDTAGYGYTF.

This clone was recorded a few times. This chain links TRBV19 with TRBJ2-3, with 10 positions matching TRBD2. V lost 1 base to trimming and J lost 3 bases; unmatched junction nucleotides: 4. Germline V gives CDR1 LNHDA, CDR2 SQIVND (reference sequence). The CDR3 spans 16 residues. CDR3 amino acids: CASSIGSGGATDTQYF. The CDR3 DNA reads as TGTGCCAGTAGTATAGGGAGCGGGGGGGCGACAGATACGCAGTATTTT.

The chain joins TRBV5-6 to TRBJ1-2; D gene uncertain. V was cut by 0 bases and J by 7 bases, with 13 bases left in between. The CDR3 has 14 amino acids. Germline V lookup: CDR1 SGHDT, CDR2 YYEEEE. CDR3 sequence reads: CASSLGGPSPGYTF. The CDR3 DNA reads as TGTGCCAGCAGCTTGGGTGGCCCGTCCCCTGGCTACACCTTC. Looking up the rest from reference TRBV5-6 and TRBJ1-2 gives the full variable domain: DAGVTQSPTHLIKTRGQQVTLRCSPKSGHDTVSWYQQALGQGPQFIFQYYEEEERQRGNFPDRFSGHQFPNYSSELNVNALLLGDSALYLCASSLGGPSPGYTFGSGTRLTVV.

DNA for the CDR3: TGTGCCAGTAACTCGGGACTGATGGCGTTCGATGGCTACACCTTC. It codes for CASNSGLMAFDGYTF. V and J are TRBV6-1 and TRBJ1-2; tentatively, D is TRBD1 (5 bases). Per germline, CDR1 MNHNS and CDR2 SASEGT. This CDR3 spans 15 amino acids. Between the trimmed V and J ends, which lost 9 bases and 6 bases, there was a span of 23 bases.

The gene calls are TRBV9 and TRBJ1-5; TRBD1 might be the D (5 bases). Trimming took 3 bases from V and 4 from J, leaving 8 bases between them. The CDR3 runs 13 residues. The germline CDR1 and CDR2 sequences are SGDLS and YYNGEE. CDR3 coding DNA: TGTGCCAGCAGCGGCGGGGCAAATCAGCCCCAGCATTTT. Translating it yields CASSGGANQPQHF.

This clone was seen a few times. The chain uses TRBV19 and TRBJ1-3; 11 positions agree with TRBD1. Germline V gene sequence: CDR1 LNHDA, CDR2 SQIVND (reference sequence). V lost 7 bases to trimming and J lost 3 bases; unmatched junction nucleotides: 11. The CDR3 is made up of 17 amino acids. CDR3 DNA sequence: TGTGCCAGTACTACCCTGGGACAGGGGGGAGGTGGAAACACCATATATTTT. Its translation is CASTTLGQGGGGNTIYF.

This clone was counted a few times. The chain combines TRBV6-6 with TRBJ1-5; D is unclear. V was trimmed by 6 bases and J by 5 bases, leaving 8 bases between them. This CDR3 is 12 amino acids long. Germline assignment: CDR1 MNHNY and CDR2 SVGAGI (reference sequence). In DNA, the CDR3 is TGTGCCAGCAGCAGGCGTGATCAGCCCCAGCATTTT. Translated: CASSRRDQPQHF.

This clone was recorded a few times. The chain joins TRBV28 to TRBJ2-2, with TRBD2 matching 7 bases. V trimming: 6 bases; J trimming: 0 bases; junction bases outside the gene matches: 10. This CDR3 has 17 residues. Germline assignment: CDR1 MDHEN and CDR2 SYDVKM. CDR3 sequence (DNA): TGTGCCAGCAGCAAAAGAGGCGGGAGAACGAACACCGGGGAGCTGTTTTTT. Translating gives CASSKRGGRTNTGELFF. The full variable domain, completed using reference TRBV28 and TRBJ2-2, is DVKVTQSSRYLVKRTGEKVFLECVQDMDHENMFWYRQDPGLGLRLIYFSYDVKMKEKGDIPEGYSVSREKKERFSLILESASTNQTSMYLCASSKRGGRTNTGELFFGEGSRLTVL.

This clone was detected a few times. The chain uses TRBV2 and TRBJ2-7, with 9 bases matching TRBD1. Per the germline V gene, CDR1 is SNHLY and CDR2 is FYNNEI. CDR3 size: 14 residues. Trimming took 8 bases from V and 2 from J; bases not matched to a gene: 7. CDR3 DNA: TGTGCCAGCCTGGGACAGGGCAGCGCCTACGAGCAGTACTTC. It codes for CASLGQGSAYEQYF.

V usage is TRBV9 and J usage is TRBJ2-3; TRBD1 matches at 7 bases. The CDR3 totals 14 residues. Germline CDR1 SGDLS, CDR2 YYNGEE. Trimming took 0 bases from V and 4 from J; bases not matched to a gene: 2. In DNA, the CDR3 is TGTGCCAGCAGCGTAGATAGGGGGCCAGATACGCAGTATTTT. Translated, it gives CASSVDRGPDTQYF.

With regard to this clone: Compared with germline, one end of the junction differs, possibly owing to a read error. The chain is built from TRBV7-6 and TRBJ1-4, with D possibly TRBD1 on 5 matching bases. There are 17 residues in the CDR3. From germline, CDR1 is SGHVS and CDR2 FNYEAQ. CDR3 DNA: TGTGCCAGCACACCTCTAGGGGCCCTGGGCGCTAATGAAAAACTGTCTTTT. The encoded protein is CASTPLGALGANEKLSF.

The CDR3 reads CASSVELAGAYNEQFF. CDR3 coding DNA: TGTGCCAGCAGCGTTGAACTAGCGGGGGCCTACAATGAGCAGTTCTTC. This sequence joins TRBV9 and TRBJ2-1; 11 positions match TRBD2. This CDR3 is 16 amino acids long. V shed 2 bases, J shed 2 bases, and the junction held 3 bases outside the gene matches. The germline CDR1 and CDR2 sequences are SGDLS and YYNGEE.

This clone has just a few counts. This chain joins TRBV28 and TRBJ1-2, with 10 nucleotides matching TRBD1. Germline V lookup: CDR1 MDHEN, CDR2 SYDVKM. The V and J ends lost 6 bases and 8 bases, in that order; junction bases with no gene match: 6. CDR3 length: 13 residues. The CDR3: CASRRTGGEGYTF. The CDR3 DNA is TGTGCCAGCAGACGGACAGGGGGGGAAGGCTACACCTTC.

The chain recombines TRBV30 with TRBJ2-3, with a weak D call TRBD1 (6 bases). V lost 2 bases to trimming and J lost 1 base, with 10 bases between them. CDR3 length: 14 amino acids. The germline V gene encodes CDR1 GTSNPN and CDR2 SVGIG (reference sequence). The DNA for the CDR3 is TGTGCCTGGAGTACAGGGCATCGCACAGATACGCAGTATTTT. Protein sequence: CAWSTGHRTDTQYF.

The V gene is TRBV7-2, the J gene TRBJ2-3; 8 nucleotides align to TRBD2. J was trimmed by 5 bases and V by 1 base; bases with no gene match: 5. Germline lookup yields CDR1 SGHTA and CDR2 FQGNSA. This CDR3 is built from 15 residues. CDR3 region: CASSLVRGGEDTQYF. Written as DNA, the CDR3 is TGTGCCAGCAGCTTAGTTCGGGGGGGCGAAGATACGCAGTATTTT.

This chain joins TRBV7-2 and TRBJ2-5, with 7 bases lining up with TRBD2. Germline CDR1 SGHTA, CDR2 FQGNSA. This CDR3 has 13 residues. Trimming at V came to 4 bases and at J to 5 bases, leaving 4 bases not matched to a gene. The CDR3 spells CASSWTSRETQYF. The CDR3 DNA reads as TGTGCCAGCAGCTGGACTAGTCGGGAGACCCAGTACTTC. Supplemented by reference TRBV7-2 and TRBJ2-5, the full variable domain reads GAGVSQSPSNKVTEKGKDVELRCDPISGHTALYWYRQSLGQGLEFLIYFQGNSAPDKSGLPSDRFSAERTGGSVSTLTIQRTQQEDSAVYLCASSWTSRETQYFGPGTRLLVL.

The chain joins TRBV9 to TRBJ1-2; D is unresolved. The CDR3 sequence is 15 residues long. Trimming stripped 4 bases from V and 5 bases from J, with 18 bases between. The germline V gene encodes CDR1 SGDLS and CDR2 YYNGEE. CDR3 nucleotides: TGTGCCAGCAGCACCCCGACGGGGAGCTGGTATGGCTACACCTTC. Translated: CASSTPTGSWYGYTF.

The J gene is TRBJ1-5, the V gene TRBV27, with 7 positions matching TRBD1. The CDR3 consists of 14 residues. Germline V gene data show CDR1 as MNHEY and CDR2 as SMNVEV (reference sequence). Trimming at V came to 5 bases and at J to 3 bases, leaving 4 bases not matched to a gene. The CDR3 nucleotides are TGTGCCAGCAGTGAGACAGGGTTCAATCAGCCCCAGCATTTT. This encodes CASSETGFNQPQHF.

This clone was found once. V gene TRBV10-3 combines with J gene TRBJ2-5; a weak D match, TRBD2 (6 bases). Per the germline V gene, CDR1 is ENHRY and CDR2 is SYGVKD. The CDR3 sequence is 14 residues long. V was clipped by 3 bases and J by 5 bases, with 13 bases between them. The DNA of the CDR3 is TGTGCCATCAGTGACGAGTCTAGCGTTGAGACCCAGTACTTC. It specifies CAISDESSVETQYF.

The chain has TRBV9 and TRBJ1-1; maybe TRBD1 (5 bases). The CDR3 has 16 residues. The V end was cut by 4 bases, the J end by 0 bases, with 16 bases between. Germline CDR1 and CDR2: SGDLS and YYNGEE. The CDR3 is CASSPLGGNMNTEAFF. For the CDR3, the DNA is TGTGCCAGCAGCCCCCTCGGGGGGAACATGAACACTGAAGCTTTCTTT.